The T cell receptor (beta chain) under discussion was sequenced for a study of T cell responses to AZD1222 COVID-19 vaccine. Study observations and caveats: The donors showed a predominance of white British ancestry and of females, with possible underestimation of clonal diversity. Spike-specific TCR breadth and depth were elevated following two AZD1222 doses. Only a handful of people who got AZD1222 tested seropositive at baseline.

About this clone: Its target is unknown.

Method: immunoSEQ multiplex PCR; TCRdb's copy keeps in-frame clones and lacks some. The repertoire holds about 150,000 clones, with around 90% as singletons. V shed 4 bases, J shed 0 bases, and the junction held 1 base outside the gene matches. The CDR3 covers 15 residues. Germline values: CDR1 LGHNA, CDR2 YNFKEQ. V is TRBV4-2 and J is TRBJ2-7; 12 bases agree with TRBD2. The TCR sequence derives from an adult who received the AZD1222 COVID-19 vaccine. This specimen was peripheral blood, taken 28 days after the second AZD1222 dose. This CDR3 is CASSLTSGGSYEQYF. CDR3 in DNA: TGTGCCAGCAGCCTGACTAGCGGGGGCTCCTACGAGCAGTACTTC.